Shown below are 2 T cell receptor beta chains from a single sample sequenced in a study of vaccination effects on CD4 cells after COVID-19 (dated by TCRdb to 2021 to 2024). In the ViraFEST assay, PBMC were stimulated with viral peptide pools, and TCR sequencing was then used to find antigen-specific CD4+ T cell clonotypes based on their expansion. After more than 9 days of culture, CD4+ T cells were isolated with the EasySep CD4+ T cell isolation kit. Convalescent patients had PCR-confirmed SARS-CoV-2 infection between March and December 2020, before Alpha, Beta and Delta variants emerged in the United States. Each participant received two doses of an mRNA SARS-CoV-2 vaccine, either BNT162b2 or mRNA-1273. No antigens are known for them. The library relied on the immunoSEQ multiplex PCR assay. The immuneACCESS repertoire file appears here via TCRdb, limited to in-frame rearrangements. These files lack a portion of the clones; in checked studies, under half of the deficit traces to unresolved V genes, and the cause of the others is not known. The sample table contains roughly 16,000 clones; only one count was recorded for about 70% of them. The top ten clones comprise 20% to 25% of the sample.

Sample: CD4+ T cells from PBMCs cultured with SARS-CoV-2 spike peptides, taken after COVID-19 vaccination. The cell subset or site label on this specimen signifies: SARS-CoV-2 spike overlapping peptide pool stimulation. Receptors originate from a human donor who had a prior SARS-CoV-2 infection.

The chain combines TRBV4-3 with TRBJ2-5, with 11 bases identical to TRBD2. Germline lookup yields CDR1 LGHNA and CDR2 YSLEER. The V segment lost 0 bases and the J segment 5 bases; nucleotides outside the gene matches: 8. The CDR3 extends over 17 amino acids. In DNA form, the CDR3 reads TGCGCCAGCAGCCAAGATCGGAGACTAGCGGGATGGGAGACCCAGTACTTC. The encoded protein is CASSQDRRLAGWETQYF.

Written as DNA, the CDR3 is TGTGCCAGCAGCTCGCAATTAACCACAGACCCCCGCACTGAAGCTTTCTTT. It encodes CASSSQLTTDPRTEAFF. V gene TRBV5-4 combines with J gene TRBJ1-1; D gene ambiguous. The CDR3 runs 17 residues. Germline values: CDR1 SGHNT, CDR2 YYREEE (reference sequence). Trimming took off 3 bases at V and 4 bases at J, with 22 bases between the two ends. Complete variable domain (other parts from reference TRBV5-4 and TRBJ1-1): ETGVTQSPTHLIKTRGQQVTLRCSSQSGHNTVSWYQQALGQGPQFIFQYYREEENGRGNFPPRFSGLQFPNYSSELNVNALELDDSALYLCASSSQLTTDPRTEAFFGQGTRLTVV.